Listed here are 30 T cell receptor beta chains from one sample, sequenced in a study of blood T cell repertoires in COVID-19. Using immunoSEQ multiplex PCR, the repertoire was profiled, and TCRdb retains in-frame clones only, with some absent. The sample carries 55,000 to 90,000 clones, 65% to 85% recorded once. The sequenced material came from peripheral blood. Receptor source: a woman between 55 and 75 years old with acute or convalescent COVID-19.

This clone occurred once. The V gene is TRBV7-2, the J gene TRBJ1-1; 7 bases map to TRBD1. J lost 0 bases, V lost 2 bases, and 12 bases had no gene match. Germline CDR1 is SGHTA and CDR2 is FQGNSA. This CDR3 spans 18 amino acids. The CDR3 spells CASSLWGVRGFMNTEAFF. The CDR3, as DNA: TGTGCCAGCAGCTTATGGGGGGTCAGGGGGTTCATGAACACTGAAGCTTTCTTT.

The V call is TRBV27, the J call TRBJ2-3; D is unclear. The germline V gene encodes CDR1 MNHEY and CDR2 SMNVEV (reference sequence). The V end was cut by 1 base, the J end by 1 base, with 15 bases between. The CDR3 runs to 17 residues. The CDR3: CASSLYGDTTGTDTQYF. CDR3 nucleotides: TGTGCCAGCAGTTTATATGGTGACACCACTGGCACAGATACGCAGTATTTT.

The V gene is TRBV12-3 or TRBV12-4, the J gene TRBJ1-2; 9 nucleotides line up with TRBD1. V dropped 5 bases and J dropped 8; count of bases not matched to a gene: 6. The CDR3 extends over 13 amino acids. CDR3 in amino acids: CASSGYRGQGYTF. CDR3 coding DNA: TGTGCCAGCAGTGGCTACAGGGGGCAAGGCTACACCTTC.

This clone has just a few counts. The chain employs TRBV3-1 (or the pseudogene TRBV3-2) and TRBJ1-1, with 7 nucleotides matching TRBD1. Unmatched junction bases numbered 7, after V lost 5 bases and J lost 7 bases. Germline values: CDR1 LGHDT, CDR2 YNNKEL (reference sequence). The CDR3 runs to 13 residues. The CDR3 nucleotides read TGTGCCAGCAGCGACTGGGGACAGAATGAAGCTTTCTTT. It translates to CASSDWGQNEAFF.

The chain combines TRBV11-2 with TRBJ2-7, with 10 bases matching TRBD1. Germline-derived CDR1 and CDR2 are SGHAT and FQNNGV. Trimming at V came to 1 base and at J to 0 bases, leaving 3 bases not matched to a gene. This CDR3 is built from 16 residues. As DNA, the CDR3 is TGTGCCAGCAGCTTAGGCCGACAGGGGGCCTCCTACGAGCAGTACTTC. It encodes CASSLGRQGASYEQYF.

This clone occurred once. This chain uses TRBV5-1 with TRBJ2-7, with a weak D call TRBD1 (6 bases). The CDR3 runs 16 residues. Trimming left V 2 bases short and J 1 base short, with 16 bases between. Germline CDR1 SGHRS, CDR2 YFSETQ. CDR3 bases: TGCGCCAGCAGCTTACAGGGACCTGCCCCTTCCTACGAGCAGTACTTC. This sequence encodes CASSLQGPAPSYEQYF.

This sequence joins TRBV6-1 and TRBJ1-2; D gene uncertain. The CDR3 spans 15 residues. The V gene lost 3 bases and the J gene lost 4 bases, with 15 bases spanning the gap. CDR1 and CDR2 from the germline V gene are MNHNS and SASEGT. CDR3 DNA: TGTGCCAGCAGTGACCTGCATGTGACTGGCTATGGCTACACCTTC. It specifies CASSDLHVTGYGYTF.

The chain carries TRBV10-3 and TRBJ1-5; 8 nucleotides match TRBD1. The ends lost 4 bases at V and 5 bases at J; junction bases unmatched: 7. Looked up from germline, CDR1 is ENHRY and CDR2 is SYGVKD. CDR3 size: 15 residues. This chain's CDR3 is CAISAGGTGDQPQHF. The CDR3 nucleotides read TGTGCCATCAGTGCAGGGGGGACAGGTGATCAGCCCCAGCATTTT.

The chain employs TRBV5-1 and TRBJ1-2; D may be TRBD1 (5 bases). Per the germline V gene, CDR1 is SGHRS and CDR2 is YFSETQ. This CDR3 has 15 residues. Trimming pared 0 bases from V and 2 bases from J, leaving 11 bases between. CDR3 protein: CASSLASGLNYGYTF. The CDR3 DNA is TGCGCCAGCAGCTTGGCCTCGGGACTGAACTATGGCTACACCTTC.

The chain carries TRBV2 and TRBJ1-2, with 7 bases that match TRBD1. Per the germline V gene, CDR1 is SNHLY and CDR2 is FYNNEI. V lost 6 bases, J lost 5 bases, and 18 bases stayed unmatched. This CDR3 is 17 amino acids long. The CDR3 spells CASSRNLGDSKPYGYTF. Written as DNA, the CDR3 is TGTGCCAGCAGCCGAAACCTGGGGGACAGCAAGCCTTATGGCTACACCTTC.

V usage is TRBV6-5 and J usage is TRBJ1-2; 8 positions match TRBD1. This CDR3 contains 13 residues. V trimming: 6 bases; J trimming: 7 bases; junction bases outside the gene matches: 7. CDR1 is MNHEY and CDR2 is SVGAGI in the germline V gene. The CDR3 reads CASRKETGVGYTF. DNA for the CDR3: TGTGCCAGCAGAAAGGAGACAGGGGTTGGCTACACCTTC.

This clone was observed a handful of times. The genes are TRBV4-2 and TRBJ1-3; D remains unclear. The germline V and J ends were trimmed by 0 bases and 0 bases, with 9 bases remaining between them. Germline lookup yields CDR1 LGHNA and CDR2 YNFKEQ. CDR3 length: 16 residues. CDR3 coding DNA: TGTGCCAGCAGCCAAGAGTGGGCTGACTCTGGAAACACCATATATTTT. Its translation: CASSQEWADSGNTIYF.

The chain recombines TRBV10-3 with TRBJ1-4; D gene uncertain. V lost 7 bases and J lost 10, with 13 bases in between. This CDR3 is 12 amino acids long. The germline V gene has CDR1 ENHRY and CDR2 SYGVKD. The CDR3 protein is CAINQAPGKLFF. CDR3 nucleotide sequence: TGTGCCATCAATCAAGCTCCGGGAAAACTGTTTTTT.

The V call is TRBV18, the J call TRBJ2-1; 11 nucleotides align to TRBD2. CDR1 KGHSH and CDR2 LQKENI come from the germline V gene. This CDR3 contains 17 residues. Trimming at V came to 6 bases and at J to 8 bases, leaving 15 bases not matched to a gene. CDR3 nucleotide sequence: TGTGCCAGCTCCCGCCAATATAGCGGGGGGGCTCGGGATGAGCAGTTCTTC. This sequence encodes CASSRQYSGGARDEQFF. Filled out from reference TRBV18 and TRBJ2-1, the complete variable domain reads NAGVMQNPRHLVRRRGQEARLRCSPMKGHSHVYWYRQLPEEGLKFMVYLQKENIIDESGMPKERFSAEFPKEGPSILRIQQVVRGDSAAYFCASSRQYSGGARDEQFFGPGTRLTVL.

Only a few counts were recorded for this clone. The chain couples TRBV9 to TRBJ2-5; 8 bases map to TRBD1. The CDR3 contains 18 residues. Losses at the gene ends were 0 bases for V and 2 bases for J; bases not matched to a gene: 12. CDR1 and CDR2 from the germline V gene are SGDLS and YYNGEE. The DNA of the CDR3 is TGTGCCAGCAGCGTAGATCCAGGGGGCGCGAGGGGGCAAGAGACCCAGTACTTC. It codes for CASSVDPGGARGQETQYF.

This clone was seen only once. V and J are TRBV19 and TRBJ1-1; the D is unclear. Germline values: CDR1 LNHDA, CDR2 SQIVND (reference sequence). CDR3 length: 14 amino acids. The germline V and J ends were trimmed by 3 bases and 0 bases, with 8 bases remaining between them. CDR3 sequence: CASSIGQLNTEAFF. In DNA form, the CDR3 reads TGTGCCAGTAGTATTGGGCAGTTGAACACTGAAGCTTTCTTT.

The V gene is TRBV2, the J gene TRBJ2-3; D possibly corresponds to TRBD2 (6 bases). The V gene's germline CDR1 is SNHLY and CDR2 FYNNEI. There are 13 residues in the CDR3. Between the trimmed V and J ends, which lost 6 bases and 7 bases, there was a span of 14 bases. CDR3: CASRNPGDHTQYF. CDR3 in DNA: TGTGCCAGCAGGAACCCGGGGGATCATACGCAGTATTTT.

This chain joins TRBV7-7 and TRBJ2-1, with TRBD2 matching over 8 bases. The V and J ends lost 4 bases and 5 bases, in that order; junction bases with no gene match: 7. Germline assignment: CDR1 SSHAT and CDR2 FNYEAQ (reference sequence). This CDR3 region has 15 residues. The CDR3 region is CASSSSGGHDNEQFF. CDR3 DNA: TGTGCCAGCAGCTCGTCGGGGGGGCACGACAATGAGCAGTTCTTC.

This clone has only one observation. CDR3 in amino acids: CASSFDRGPYEQYF. CDR3 nucleotides: TGTGCCAGCAGCTTCGACAGGGGTCCCTACGAGCAGTACTTC. The chain is built from TRBV7-2 and TRBJ2-7; 8 nucleotides agree with TRBD1. Germline lookup yields CDR1 SGHTA and CDR2 FQGNSA. This CDR3 has 14 residues. V was pared by 3 bases and J by 2 bases, with 3 bases of the junction left unmatched.

The chain links TRBV3-1 (or the pseudogene TRBV3-2) to TRBJ2-3, with 11 bases that match TRBD2. V trimming: 4 bases; J trimming: 4 bases; junction bases outside the gene matches: 4. CDR3 length: 15 residues. Looked up from germline, CDR1 is LGHDT and CDR2 is YNNKEL (reference sequence). The CDR3 loop is CASSPGLAVSDTQYF. In DNA form, the CDR3 reads TGTGCCAGCAGCCCGGGACTAGCGGTCTCAGATACGCAGTATTTT.

This chain connects TRBV9 to TRBJ1-4; TRBD1 matches 10 bases. CDR3 length equals 14 residues. Looked up from germline, CDR1 is SGDLS and CDR2 is YYNGEE. Trimming removed 3 bases from V and 8 bases from J; junction bases left unmatched: 4. The CDR3 sequence is CASSDGTGVEKLFF. CDR3 nucleotides: TGTGCCAGCAGCGACGGGACAGGGGTGGAAAAACTGTTTTTT.

This clone has just a few counts. V and J are TRBV6-5 and TRBJ2-5; D is ambiguous. CDR3 size: 13 residues. CDR1 and CDR2 from the germline V gene are MNHEY and SVGAGI. V lost 5 bases and J lost 7, with 14 bases in between. DNA of the CDR3: TGTGCCAGCAGTATCTCCACAGTAGGGACCCAGTACTTC. Its translation is CASSISTVGTQYF.

This sequence joins TRBV27 and TRBJ2-1; 8 nucleotides match TRBD1. Germline assignment: CDR1 MNHEY and CDR2 SMNVEV (reference sequence). This CDR3 contains 15 residues. Trimming cost V 1 base and J 8 bases; bases outside gene matches: 7. CDR3 loop: CASSLFRGQGDEQFF. The CDR3 DNA follows: TGTGCCAGCAGTTTATTCAGGGGGCAGGGTGATGAGCAGTTCTTC.

The CDR3 here is CASSQEGIGTEAFF. CDR3 nucleotides: TGCGCCAGCAGCCAAGAGGGCATCGGCACTGAAGCTTTCTTT. The gene calls are TRBV4-1 and TRBJ1-1; the D is unclear. CDR3 length: 14 amino acids. Germline CDR1 and CDR2: MGHRA and YSYEKL. Trimming took off 0 bases at V and 4 bases at J, with 9 bases between the two ends.

The chain recombines TRBV12-3 or TRBV12-4 with TRBJ1-1, with D maybe TRBD1 (6 bases). The CDR3 is 13 residues long. Trimming left V 1 base short and J 5 bases short, with 8 bases between. The CDR3 loop reads CASSLDRETEAFF. DNA for the CDR3: TGTGCCAGCAGTTTAGACAGGGAAACTGAAGCTTTCTTT.

The J gene is TRBJ2-5, the V gene TRBV5-1, with TRBD2 as a possible D gene (6 bases). V lost 3 bases, J lost 0 bases, and 12 bases lay in between. The CDR3 is 15 residues long. Germline V lookup: CDR1 SGHRS, CDR2 YFSETQ. For the CDR3, the DNA is TGCGCCAGCAGCTCCGGGGGATTCTACCAAGAGACCCAGTACTTC. This codes for CASSSGGFYQETQYF.

The chain joins TRBV10-1 to TRBJ2-2, with D perhaps TRBD2 (5 bases). V was trimmed by 5 bases and J by 7 bases, leaving 11 bases between them. Germline values: CDR1 WNHNN, CDR2 SYGVQD (reference sequence). This CDR3 comprises 13 residues. The CDR3 spells CASSFSRGGELFF. CDR3 sequence (DNA): TGCGCCAGCAGTTTTAGTCGGGGCGGGGAGCTGTTTTTT.

The chain joins TRBV5-1 to TRBJ2-2, with D maybe TRBD1 (5 bases). The CDR3 is 15 residues long. The germline CDR1 and CDR2 sequences are SGHRS and YFSETQ. Between the trimmed V and J ends, which lost 0 bases and 9 bases, there was a span of 15 bases. DNA of the CDR3: TGCGCCAGCAGCTTGGAAGAGTCATGGGGCAGGGAGCTGTTTTTT. Residues: CASSLEESWGRELFF.

Only one count was recorded for this clone. The chain carries TRBV12-5 and TRBJ2-7; D is uncertain. The CDR3 spans 14 residues. V lost 2 bases, J lost 8 bases, and 16 bases lay in between. Germline values: CDR1 LGHNT, CDR2 FRNRAP. The CDR3 bases are TGTGCTAGTGGTTTGTTAACCGGGTTTGAGAAGCAGTACTTC. Protein sequence: CASGLLTGFEKQYF.

This clone came up a few times. The rearrangement joins TRBV7-9 to TRBJ2-1; the D gene is possibly TRBD1 (5 bases). The CDR3 is made up of 12 amino acids. The germline V gene has CDR1 SEHNR and CDR2 FQNEAQ (reference sequence). Between the trimmed V and J ends, which lost 3 bases and 7 bases, there was a span of 7 bases. The CDR3 spells CASSFSGNEQFF. CDR3 in DNA: TGTGCCAGCAGCTTTTCAGGGAATGAGCAGTTCTTC.